The 26 T cell receptor beta chains reported below all come from one sample, sequenced in a study of shared clonotypes between healthy human individuals. Profiled with immunoSEQ multiplex PCR; TCRdb holds only in-frame clones, not every one. The sample lists some 1,400,000 clones; 95% to 97% were seen once. The sequenced material came from naive CD4+ T cells sorted from blood. Subset given: CD45RA+ positively selected. These receptors were obtained from a man younger than 45 in good health.

The rearrangement joins TRBV5-6 to TRBJ2-7; weak D call: TRBD1 (6 bases). Germline CDR1 and CDR2: SGHDT and YYEEEE. Trimming left V 1 base short and J 1 base short, with 12 bases between. The CDR3 length is 15 residues. CDR3 in amino acids: CASSLWGRSSYEQYF. The CDR3 DNA reads as TGTGCCAGCAGCTTGTGGGGGCGTTCGTCCTACGAGCAGTACTTC.

The chain uses TRBV9 and TRBJ1-1; D remains unclear. The length of the CDR3 is 14 residues. Between the trimmed V and J ends, which lost 4 bases and 0 bases, there was a span of 10 bases. Germline V gives CDR1 SGDLS, CDR2 YYNGEE. This chain's CDR3 is CASSLTAMNTEAFF. The CDR3 DNA is TGTGCCAGCAGCCTTACAGCTATGAACACTGAAGCTTTCTTT.

This sequence joins TRBV7-9 and TRBJ2-2; 9 bases are a match to TRBD1. The V segment lost 3 bases and the J segment 4 bases; nucleotides outside the gene matches: 3. The germline CDR1 and CDR2 sequences are SEHNR and FQNEAQ (reference sequence). This CDR3 region has 15 residues. The CDR3 DNA sequence: TGTGCCAGCAGCTTGGACAGGGGAGCCACCGGGGAGCTGTTTTTT. Protein product: CASSLDRGATGELFF.

The chain recombines TRBV28 with TRBJ2-3; 7 bases are shared with TRBD1. Germline CDR1 reads MDHEN; CDR2 reads SYDVKM. V gave up 6 bases and J gave up 2 bases; unmatched junction bases: 14. This CDR3 comprises 17 residues. CDR3 sequence: CASRRHRGGEDTDTQYF. The CDR3 region has the DNA TGTGCCAGCAGACGACACCGAGGGGGCGAGGACACAGATACGCAGTATTTT. The whole variable domain, filled in from reference TRBV28 and TRBJ2-3, reads DVKVTQSSRYLVKRTGEKVFLECVQDMDHENMFWYRQDPGLGLRLIYFSYDVKMKEKGDIPEGYSVSREKKERFSLILESASTNQTSMYLCASRRHRGGEDTDTQYFGPGTRLTVL.

The chain carries TRBV5-4 and TRBJ2-5; weak D call: TRBD1 (5 bases). V lost 4 bases and J 3 bases, leaving 16 bases between the germline ends. This CDR3 region has 15 residues. The V gene's germline CDR1 is SGHNT and CDR2 YYREEE (reference sequence). The CDR3 reads CASSARVMGKETQYF. The CDR3 DNA reads TGTGCCAGCAGCGCCAGGGTTATGGGGAAAGAGACCCAGTACTTC.

The CDR3: CASSEQGFRRQETQYF. In DNA, the CDR3 is TGTGCCAGCAGCGAGCAGGGGTTTCGTCGCCAAGAGACCCAGTACTTC. The chain uses TRBV7-2 and TRBJ2-5, with TRBD1 as a possible D gene (6 bases). This CDR3 is built from 16 residues. Trimming stripped 5 bases from V and 1 base from J, with 17 bases between. Germline assignment: CDR1 SGHTA and CDR2 FQGNSA.

This chain joins TRBV5-1 and TRBJ2-1; no clear D. This CDR3 comprises 15 residues. Trimming took 0 bases from V and 5 from J, leaving 12 bases between them. Germline values: CDR1 SGHRS, CDR2 YFSETQ. The CDR3 here is CASSLARPVDNEQFF. CDR3 DNA sequence: TGCGCCAGCAGCTTGGCACGCCCGGTCGACAATGAGCAGTTCTTC.

The rearrangement links TRBV7-2 to TRBJ2-5, with TRBD2 identical over 10 bases. Unmatched junction bases numbered 7, after V lost 4 bases and J lost 5 bases. Germline assignment: CDR1 SGHTA and CDR2 FQGNSA. The CDR3 totals 15 residues. This CDR3 reads CASSSSGRGRETQYF. CDR3 bases: TGTGCCAGCAGCTCTAGCGGGAGAGGCCGGGAGACCCAGTACTTC.

The J gene is TRBJ1-3, the V gene TRBV10-2; TRBD1 matches at 7 bases. This CDR3 contains 18 residues. Germline assignment: CDR1 WSHSY and CDR2 SAAADI. V lost 3 bases to trimming and J lost 0 bases; unmatched junction nucleotides: 11. CDR3 nucleotide sequence: TGCGCCAGCAGTGACAGGGGGGGTCAGATCGCCTCTGGAAACACCATATATTTT. Its translation is CASSDRGGQIASGNTIYF.

V usage is TRBV27 and J usage is TRBJ1-2, with TRBD1 identical over 7 bases. In germline, CDR1 is MNHEY, CDR2 SMNVEV (reference sequence). With V trimmed by 5 bases and J by 6 bases, 12 bases remained unmatched. There are 15 residues in the CDR3. Here the CDR3 reads CASSHGTEGMDGYTF. As DNA, the CDR3 is TGTGCCAGCAGTCATGGGACAGAAGGGATGGATGGCTACACCTTC.

The V and J genes are TRBV6-1 and TRBJ2-1, with 7 bases that match TRBD2. CDR1 is MNHNS and CDR2 is SASEGT in the germline V gene. The CDR3 contains 16 residues. With 4 bases clipped from V and 3 bases from J, the junction kept 9 bases outside the gene matches. The CDR3 DNA sequence: TGTGCCAGCAGTGCCCTGGCGGGAGTAATCTACAATGAGCAGTTCTTC. Translating gives CASSALAGVIYNEQFF.

This chain connects TRBV11-2 to TRBJ2-7; 13 positions match TRBD2. Germline-derived CDR1 and CDR2 are SGHAT and FQNNGV. Trimming cost V 5 bases and J 4 bases; bases outside gene matches: 8. The CDR3 has 16 amino acids. The CDR3 nucleotides read TGTGCCAGCAGCCCCGGACTAGCGGGAGTATGGTACGAGCAGTACTTC. It yields the protein CASSPGLAGVWYEQYF.

The CDR3 coding sequence is TGCGCCAGCAGCTTGCCCGGGACAGTCGCCGAGCAGTACTTC. Its translation: CASSLPGTVAEQYF. V is TRBV5-1 and J is TRBJ2-7; 7 bases agree with TRBD1. Germline assignment: CDR1 SGHRS and CDR2 YFSETQ. V trimming: 1 base; J trimming: 6 bases; junction bases outside the gene matches: 7. The CDR3 is made up of 14 amino acids.

CDR3 sequence (DNA): TGTGCCAGCTCACCGCGTGAGACAGGGGGCCCAGATACGCAGTATTTT. Translating gives CASSPRETGGPDTQYF. The V and J genes are TRBV18 and TRBJ2-3, with TRBD1 matching over 10 bases. This CDR3 has 16 amino acids. The germline CDR1 and CDR2 sequences are KGHSH and LQKENI. J gave up 4 bases and V 3 bases, and 7 bases lay outside the gene matches. Together with reference TRBV18 and TRBJ2-3, the CDR3 gives the full variable domain: NAGVMQNPRHLVRRRGQEARLRCSPMKGHSHVYWYRQLPEEGLKFMVYLQKENIIDESGMPKERFSAEFPKEGPSILRIQQVVRGDSAAYFCASSPRETGGPDTQYFGPGTRLTVL.

J is TRBJ2-1 and V is TRBV7-2; 7 nucleotides match TRBD2. The CDR3 extends over 12 amino acids. Germline V CDR1 and CDR2: SGHTA, FQGNSA. With 10 bases clipped from V and 4 bases from J, the junction kept 4 bases outside the gene matches. The CDR3 nucleotides are TGTGCCATTGGGAGGGTTTACAATGAGCAGTTCTTC. It translates to CAIGRVYNEQFF.

J is TRBJ2-3 and V is TRBV2; 9 positions agree with TRBD2. J lost 3 bases, V lost 4 bases, and 8 bases had no gene match. CDR3 length: 16 amino acids. CDR1 is SNHLY and CDR2 is FYNNEI in the germline V gene. CDR3 loop: CASSGASGIRTDTQYF. The CDR3 region has the DNA TGTGCCAGCAGTGGGGCTAGCGGGATTAGAACAGATACGCAGTATTTT. The variable domain in full, completed from reference TRBV2 and TRBJ2-3, reads EPEVTQTPSHQVTQMGQEVILRCVPISNHLYFYWYRQILGQKVEFLVSFYNNEISEKSEIFDDQFSVERPDGSNFTLKIRSTKLEDSAMYFCASSGASGIRTDTQYFGPGTRLTVL.

DNA of the CDR3: TGCGCCAGCAGCGGGAGCCCTGAATTGGCGGGAGAGTGGTTCTACAATGAGCAGTTCTTC. Translated, it gives CASSGSPELAGEWFYNEQFF. The chain couples TRBV5-1 to TRBJ2-1; 7 bases are a match to TRBD2. The CDR3 runs 20 residues. Germline CDR1 reads SGHRS; CDR2 reads YFSETQ. The V segment lost 4 bases and the J segment 3 bases; nucleotides outside the gene matches: 22.

The genes are TRBV6-1 and TRBJ2-1; 9 bases are a match to TRBD1. Looked up from germline, CDR1 is MNHNS and CDR2 is SASEGT. The ends lost 2 bases at V and 7 bases at J; junction bases unmatched: 6. The CDR3 extends over 15 amino acids. CDR3 DNA sequence: TGTGCCAGCAGTGAATTAGGACAGGGGTTGAATGAGCAGTTCTTC. Its translation: CASSELGQGLNEQFF.

The chain uses TRBV5-4 and TRBJ1-2; 9 bases agree with TRBD1. The CDR3 consists of 16 residues. The ends lost 1 base at V and 4 bases at J; junction bases unmatched: 8. Germline assignment: CDR1 SGHNT and CDR2 YYREEE (reference sequence). The CDR3 region is CASSLLGGTGFYGYTF. CDR3 bases: TGTGCCAGCAGCTTGCTCGGTGGGACAGGGTTCTATGGCTACACCTTC.

CDR3: CASATSGSGNTIYF. CDR3 sequence (DNA): TGTGCCAGCGCTACGAGCGGATCTGGAAACACCATATATTTT. This sequence joins TRBV18 and TRBJ1-3, with D uncertain. Trimming took off 8 bases at V and 1 base at J, with 12 bases between the two ends. Germline V gene sequence: CDR1 KGHSH, CDR2 LQKENI. This CDR3 comprises 14 residues.

The chain uses TRBV2 and TRBJ2-7; D is unresolved. This CDR3 is 12 amino acids long. The germline V and J ends were trimmed by 4 bases and 3 bases, with 7 bases remaining between them. Germline V gene lookup returns CDR1 SNHLY and CDR2 FYNNEI. The CDR3 DNA reads as TGTGCCAGCAGTGCCTACAACTACGAGCAGTACTTC. The encoded protein is CASSAYNYEQYF.

The J gene is TRBJ1-1, the V gene TRBV6-5; no clear D. CDR3 length: 15 residues. Germline V lookup: CDR1 MNHEY, CDR2 SVGAGI. Trimming stripped 0 bases from V and 4 bases from J, with 12 bases between. CDR3 in DNA: TGTGCCAGCAGTTACTCGACGGGAGTCAGCACTGAAGCTTTCTTT. Its translation: CASSYSTGVSTEAFF.

This chain uses TRBV6-1 with TRBJ2-5; 8 bases line up with TRBD2. The CDR3 covers 12 residues. The V and J ends lost 6 bases and 13 bases, in that order; junction bases with no gene match: 10. Germline CDR1 reads MNHNS; CDR2 reads SASEGT. Written as DNA, the CDR3 is TGTGCCAGCAGGCTCACCGGGGGGGAAAGGTACTTC. This translates into CASRLTGGERYF.

This clone was seen just once. This sequence joins TRBV18 and TRBJ2-1, with 9 bases matching TRBD2. The CDR3 totals 14 residues. CDR1 KGHSH and CDR2 LQKENI come from the germline V gene. The CDR3 DNA reads as TGTGCTACCCGGGCGGGAGGGCCCTACAATGAGCAGTTCTTC. Its translation is CATRAGGPYNEQFF.

This clone was recorded a few times. The chain combines TRBV4-3 with TRBJ1-2; D gene unclear. Germline V lookup: CDR1 LGHNA, CDR2 YSLEER. The V and J ends lost 4 bases and 2 bases respectively, with 14 bases between them. This CDR3 is built from 15 residues. Here the CDR3 reads CASSRSSRENYGYTF. The CDR3 nucleotides read TGCGCCAGCAGCCGGTCGTCACGGGAGAACTATGGCTACACCTTC.

This chain links TRBV10-3 with TRBJ2-5; D gene ambiguous. The CDR3 contains 13 residues. Trimming cost V 6 bases and J 6 bases, with 14 bases left between them. The germline V gene has CDR1 ENHRY and CDR2 SYGVKD. Here the CDR3 DNA reads TGTGCCATCAGGCTTTCCCCTATGCAGACCCAGTACTTC. Its translation is CAIRLSPMQTQYF.